This T cell receptor beta chain was documented in a study of cytomegalovirus exposure and HLA in healthy donors. This PCR relied on a set of 60 Vbeta primers and 13 Jbeta primers. The assay was immunoSEQ multiplex PCR, and TCRdb's table has in-frame clones only and misses some. The sample gives roughly 100,000 clones, 70% to 85% of which show up once; roughly 3.6% is in the top ten. Comment on this clone: Its antigen is unidentified.

Germline V gene sequence: CDR1 SGHTA, CDR2 FQGNSA. The CDR3 spans 16 residues. Losses at the gene ends were 5 bases for V and 7 bases for J; bases not matched to a gene: 9. General study results and limits: The authors later found TCR association rates varying by HLA locus, with DRB1 most and HLA-C fewest. Cytomegalovirus association was listed for about 180 TCR beta chains. Later, an analysis found that common viral pathogens appeared to be linked with several of the most significant clusters.

Sequencing input: PBMCs. The receptor was isolated from a man in his sixties in good health and CMV-seronegative. V is TRBV7-2 and J is TRBJ1-6; 9 bases are shared with TRBD1. Written as DNA, the CDR3 is TGTGCCAGCAGCCTCCGGACAGGGGACGGGAATTCACCCCTCCACTTT. Protein product: CASSLRTGDGNSPLHF.